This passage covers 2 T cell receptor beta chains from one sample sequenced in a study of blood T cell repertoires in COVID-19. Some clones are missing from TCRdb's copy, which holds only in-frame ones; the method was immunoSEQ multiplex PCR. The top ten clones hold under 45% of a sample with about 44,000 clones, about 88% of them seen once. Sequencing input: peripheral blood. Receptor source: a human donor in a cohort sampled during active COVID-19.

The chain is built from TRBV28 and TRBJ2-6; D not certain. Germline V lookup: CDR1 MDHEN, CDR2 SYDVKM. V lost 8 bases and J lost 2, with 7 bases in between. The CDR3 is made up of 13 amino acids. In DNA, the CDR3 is TGTGCCAGCCTTCCCCCTGGGGCCAACGTCCTGACTTTC. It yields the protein CASLPPGANVLTF.

Written as DNA, the CDR3 is TGTGCCAGCAGCGTAGGGGAGGGGTTAGTCTCTGGCTACACCTTC. It is translated as CASSVGEGLVSGYTF. The V call is TRBV9, the J call TRBJ1-2, with D maybe TRBD1 (5 bases). Trimming took off 0 bases at V and 7 bases at J, with 16 bases between the two ends. CDR1 and CDR2 (germline): SGDLS, YYNGEE. The CDR3 has 15 residues.